The 12 T cell receptor beta chains presented below share a single source sample, sequenced in a study of blood T cell repertoires in COVID-19. Clones were read by immunoSEQ multiplex PCR, and TCRdb kept only the in-frame ones, dropping some. Of 200,000 to 250,000 clones listed, 70% to 90% are singletons. Sequencing was done on a sample of peripheral blood. All receptors derive from a woman younger than 30 who had recovered from COVID-19.

In DNA form, the CDR3 reads TGTGCCAGCAGCGTAGCGGCAGGGTTGAATGGCTACACCTTC. Residues: CASSVAAGLNGYTF. The rearrangement uses TRBV9 and TRBJ1-2, with TRBD1 as a possible D gene (5 bases). From germline, CDR1 is SGDLS and CDR2 YYNGEE. The CDR3 consists of 14 residues. The V gene lost 0 bases and the J gene lost 6 bases, with 12 bases spanning the gap.

The V and J genes are TRBV7-3 and TRBJ1-1; tentative D call: TRBD1 (6 bases). Germline V gene lookup returns CDR1 SGHTA and CDR2 FQGTGA. CDR3 size: 14 residues. V lost 2 bases to trimming and J lost 6 bases, with 13 bases between them. CDR3 in amino acids: CASSLQQGTPEAFF. CDR3 nucleotide sequence: TGTGCCAGCAGCTTACAACAGGGAACCCCTGAAGCTTTCTTT.

This clone was observed a single time. J is TRBJ2-3 and V is TRBV2, with D maybe TRBD2 (5 bases). Trimming stripped 2 bases from V and 6 bases from J, with 15 bases between. CDR1 and CDR2 from the germline V gene are SNHLY and FYNNEI. The CDR3 has 15 amino acids. Here the CDR3 DNA reads TGTGCCAGCAGTGAAATGTCACAACGGGGTGATACGCAGTATTTT. As protein: CASSEMSQRGDTQYF. Full variable domain (rest looked up from reference TRBV2 and TRBJ2-3): EPEVTQTPSHQVTQMGQEVILRCVPISNHLYFYWYRQILGQKVEFLVSFYNNEISEKSEIFDDQFSVERPDGSNFTLKIRSTKLEDSAMYFCASSEMSQRGDTQYFGPGTRLTVL.

This chain connects TRBV19 to TRBJ2-3; TRBD2 matches 8 bases. Per germline, CDR1 LNHDA and CDR2 SQIVND (reference sequence). The CDR3 runs 15 residues. V shed 6 bases, J shed 4 bases, and the junction held 9 bases outside the gene matches. CDR3 in amino acids: CASRSGRGTPDTQYF. CDR3 bases: TGTGCCAGTAGGAGCGGGAGAGGAACACCAGATACGCAGTATTTT.

The rearrangement uses TRBV6-1 and TRBJ2-7; the D gene is possibly TRBD1 (5 bases). Germline assignment: CDR1 MNHNS and CDR2 SASEGT. V was pared by 3 bases and J by 2 bases, with 8 bases between. The CDR3 sequence is 13 residues long. CDR3 region: CASSEYRTYEQYF. The CDR3 nucleotides are TGTGCCAGCAGTGAGTACAGGACCTACGAGCAGTACTTC.

The V call is TRBV18, the J call TRBJ2-7; D is unclear. Germline V lookup: CDR1 KGHSH, CDR2 LQKENI. The CDR3 is made up of 10 amino acids. Deletions cut 7 bases from V and 4 bases from J, with 5 bases between. This CDR3 reads CASFNYEQYF. CDR3 sequence (DNA): TGTGCCAGCTTTAATTACGAGCAGTACTTC.

The J gene is TRBJ2-6, the V gene TRBV5-6; no firm D call. The CDR3 has 15 amino acids. Germline CDR1 reads SGHDT; CDR2 reads YYEEEE. V shed 4 bases and J shed 1 base, with 9 bases lying between them. For the CDR3, the DNA is TGTGCCAGCAGCCCCGGGTCATCTGGGGCCAACGTCCTGACTTTC. It translates to CASSPGSSGANVLTF.

The chain employs TRBV12-3 or TRBV12-4 and TRBJ2-1; D might be TRBD1 (8 bases). The V end lost 7 bases, the J end lost 12 bases, and 19 bases lay between the germline ends. The CDR3 covers 13 residues. This chain's CDR3 is CASTADREGGQFF. In DNA, the CDR3 is TGTGCCAGCACCGCGGACAGGGAGGGGGGGCAGTTCTTC.

The chain is built from TRBV9 and TRBJ2-1, with a possible D match to TRBD2 (6 bases). This CDR3 comprises 16 residues. V was cut by 0 bases and J by 0 bases, with 10 bases left in between. CDR1 and CDR2 from the germline V gene are SGDLS and YYNGEE. The CDR3 reads CASSVGGRSSYNEQFF. Written as DNA, the CDR3 is TGTGCCAGCAGCGTAGGGGGGAGGAGCTCCTACAATGAGCAGTTCTTC.

The chain uses TRBV5-6 and TRBJ2-2; 7 bases fit TRBD2. V gave up 1 base and J gave up 6 bases; unmatched junction bases: 3. CDR3 length: 14 amino acids. CDR1 is SGHDT and CDR2 is YYEEEE in the germline V gene. For the CDR3, the DNA is TGTGCCAGCAGCTTGTGGGAGGGTCCCGGGGAGCTGTTTTTT. Its translation: CASSLWEGPGELFF.

V and J are TRBV5-6 and TRBJ2-1, with 10 bases identical to TRBD2. This CDR3 contains 14 residues. Germline lookup yields CDR1 SGHDT and CDR2 YYEEEE. V was clipped by 4 bases and J by 8 bases; unmatched bases: 6. CDR3 coding DNA: TGTGCCAGCAGCACGGGACTAGCGACCTATGAGCAGTTCTTC. Translating gives CASSTGLATYEQFF.

The J gene is TRBJ1-1, the V gene TRBV5-4; no definite D call. Germline V gives CDR1 SGHNT, CDR2 YYREEE (reference sequence). V was pared by 0 bases and J by 1 base, with 7 bases between. CDR3 size: 14 residues. The CDR3 loop reads CASSLGPGNTEAFF. CDR3 nucleotide sequence: TGTGCCAGCAGCTTGGGGCCTGGGAACACTGAAGCTTTCTTT.